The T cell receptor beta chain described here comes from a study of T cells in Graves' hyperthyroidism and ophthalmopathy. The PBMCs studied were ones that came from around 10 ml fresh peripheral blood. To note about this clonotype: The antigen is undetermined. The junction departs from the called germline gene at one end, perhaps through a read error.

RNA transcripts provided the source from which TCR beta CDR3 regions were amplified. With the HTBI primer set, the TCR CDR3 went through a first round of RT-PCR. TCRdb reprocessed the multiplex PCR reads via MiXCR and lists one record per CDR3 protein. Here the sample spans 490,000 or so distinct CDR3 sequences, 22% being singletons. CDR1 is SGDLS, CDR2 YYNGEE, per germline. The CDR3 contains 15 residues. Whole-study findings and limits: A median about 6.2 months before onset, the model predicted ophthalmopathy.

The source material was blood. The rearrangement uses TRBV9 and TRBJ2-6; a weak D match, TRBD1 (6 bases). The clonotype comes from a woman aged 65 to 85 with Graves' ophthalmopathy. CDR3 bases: TGCGCCAGCAGCGTACAGGGTTCTGGGGCCAACGTCCTGACTTTC. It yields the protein CASSVQGSGANVLTF.